Below, 15 T cell receptor beta chains from the same sample are listed, as sequenced in a study of T cells after yellow fever vaccination. TCRdb passed the 5' RACE reads through MiXCR, listing each CDR3 protein once. The sample contains 50,000 to 75,000 distinct CDR3 sequences, roughly 7.4% of which appear only once. The sample here was CD8+ T cells sorted from PBMCs, taken on the day of the first yellow fever vaccination. The receptors come from a man between 18 and 29 years old who received the YFV17D yellow fever vaccine.

This clonotype was detected only a few times. This chain uses TRBV29-1 with TRBJ1-1; D is undetermined. The CDR3 is 13 amino acids. The germline V and J ends were trimmed by 4 bases and 1 base, with 10 bases remaining between them. CDR1 and CDR2 (germline): SQVTM, ANQGSEA. The chain's CDR3 is CSVGIGPNTEAFF. Written as DNA, the CDR3 is TGCAGCGTTGGAATAGGGCCGAACACTGAAGCTTTCTTT.

This clonotype was counted ten times or more. The CDR3 bases are TGTGCCAGCAGTTTTTCGGCAGGTTATACAGCTTTCTTT. This gives the protein CASSFSAGYTAFF. V is TRBV12-3 or TRBV12-4 and J is TRBJ1-1; D remains unclear. The germline V and J ends were trimmed by 3 bases and 10 bases, with 15 bases remaining between them. The CDR3 totals 13 residues.

CDR3 loop: CASSIGGDGYTF. The CDR3 nucleotides are TGTGCCAGTAGTATCGGGGGCGATGGCTACACCTTC. The V call is TRBV19, the J call TRBJ1-2, with D possibly TRBD1 on 6 matching bases. V was shortened by 3 bases and J by 6 bases, with 8 bases between the two germline ends. The CDR3 sequence is 12 residues long. Germline loops: CDR1 LNHDA, CDR2 SQIVND (reference sequence). The whole variable domain, remainder taken from reference TRBV19 and TRBJ1-2, is DGGITQSPKYLFRKEGQNVTLSCEQNLNHDAMYWYRQDPGQGLRLIYYSQIVNDFQKGDIAEGYSVSREKKESFPLTVTSAQKNPTAFYLCASSIGGDGYTFGSGTRLTVV.

The chain recombines TRBV6-5 with TRBJ1-3; 11 bases match TRBD1. The CDR3 covers 15 residues. Germline V gives CDR1 MNHEY, CDR2 SVGAGI. V dropped 4 bases and J dropped 4; count of bases not matched to a gene: 3. CDR3 coding DNA: TGTGCCAGCAGTTTGGACAGGGGGCCAGGAAACACCATATATTTT. It encodes CASSLDRGPGNTIYF.

The chain has TRBV27 and TRBJ1-5, with 7 bases aligning to TRBD1. With V trimmed by 3 bases and J by 7 bases, 15 bases remained unmatched. The CDR3 is 17 residues long. The germline V gene has CDR1 MNHEY and CDR2 SMNVEV (reference sequence). CDR3 DNA: TGTGCCAGCAGTTTTAGGGCCTATGAGGGGGCGAACCAGCCCCAGCATTTT. It codes for CASSFRAYEGANQPQHF.

This clonotype came up many times. The chain is built from TRBV4-1 and TRBJ2-7, with TRBD1 matching over 7 bases. CDR3 length: 15 amino acids. V lost 0 bases to trimming and J lost 6 bases; unmatched junction nucleotides: 8. Per germline, CDR1 MGHRA and CDR2 YSYEKL. CDR3 sequence: CASSQEQGLFPEQYF. The CDR3 nucleotides are TGCGCCAGCAGCCAAGAACAGGGGCTTTTTCCCGAGCAGTACTTC.

The count of this clonotype is one. Given a much more abundant clone one base away, this may be a read error. V is TRBV10-1 and J is TRBJ2-7; 7 positions match TRBD1. CDR3 length: 13 residues. Germline V gene sequence: CDR1 WNHNN, CDR2 SYGVQD (reference sequence). The CDR3: CASSGQGAYEQCF. The CDR3 DNA sequence: TGCGCCAGCAGTGGACAGGGAGCCTACGAGCAGTGCTTC.

This clonotype was observed many times. V is TRBV12-3 or TRBV12-4 and J is TRBJ2-3; a weak D match, TRBD2 (6 bases). V dropped 6 bases and J dropped 4 bases, with 17 bases sitting between them. This CDR3 has 15 amino acids. The CDR3 DNA is TGTGCCAGCAGCCGAGACGGGGGAGGATCAGATACGCAGTATTTT. This gives the protein CASSRDGGGSDTQYF.

This clonotype has just one count. Just one base apart from a much larger clone, this may be a read error. The gene calls are TRBV27 and TRBJ2-1; 8 bases align to TRBD2. Germline-derived CDR1 and CDR2 are MNHEY and SMNVEV (reference sequence). J gave up 10 bases and V 4 bases, and 12 bases lay outside the gene matches. The CDR3 covers 15 residues. The CDR3 spells CASSSGTRGGGEQFF. The DNA of the CDR3 is TGTGCCAGCAGTTCGGGGACTAGGGGGGGCGGGGAGCAGTTCTTC.

With regard to this clonotype: This may arise from a read error, as a much more abundant clone is one base away. V usage is TRBV24-1 and J usage is TRBJ2-3; D uncertain. This CDR3 has 14 amino acids. Trimming removed 4 bases at V and 0 bases at J, with 7 bases between. Germline assignment: CDR1 KGHDR and CDR2 SFDVKD. CDR3 residues: CATSDPWSTDTQYF. The CDR3 bases are TGTGCCACCAGTGACCCGTGGAGCACAGATACGCAGTATTTT.

Concerning this clonotype: A read error may be the cause here, since a much bigger clone is one base away. V is TRBV29-1 and J is TRBJ2-5, with D maybe TRBD1 (5 bases). The germline V gene has CDR1 SQVTM and CDR2 ANQGSEA. This CDR3 spans 14 amino acids. This CDR3 reads CSVGFRDVQEAQYF. In DNA form, the CDR3 reads TGCAGCGTTGGATTCAGGGATGTACAAGAGGCCCAGTACTTC.

This clonotype has more than one count but fewer than ten. The V call is TRBV6-4, the J call TRBJ1-1; D is ambiguous. Trimming pared 0 bases from V and 7 bases from J, leaving 15 bases between. There are 15 residues in the CDR3. CDR1 is MRHNA and CDR2 is SNTAGT in the germline V gene. As DNA, the CDR3 is TGTGCCAGCAGTGACTCGATTGAAAGGGTCGGTGAAGCTTTCTTT. It codes for CASSDSIERVGEAFF.

This clonotype was seen repeatedly, ten times or more. CDR3 sequence reads: CASSLIGGDAFF. The CDR3 DNA is TGTGCCAGCAGCTTAATCGGGGGCGACGCTTTCTTT. The chain couples TRBV7-2 to TRBJ1-1, with a tentative D call TRBD1 (6 bases). This CDR3 has 12 amino acids. CDR1 is SGHTA, CDR2 FQGNSA, per germline. V lost 2 bases to trimming and J lost 11 bases, with 12 bases between them. The variable domain in full, with the rest retrieved from reference TRBV7-2 and TRBJ1-1, is GAGVSQSPSNKVTEKGKDVELRCDPISGHTALYWYRQSLGQGLEFLIYFQGNSAPDKSGLPSDRFSAERTGGSVSTLTIQRTQQEDSAVYLCASSLIGGDAFFGQGTRLTVV.

This clonotype was detected many times. The chain couples TRBV4-1 to TRBJ2-7; D gene uncertain. The CDR3 runs 13 residues. V was cut by 1 base and J by 3 bases, with 7 bases left in between. The V gene's germline CDR1 is MGHRA and CDR2 YSYEKL. CDR3 nucleotides: TGCGCCAGCAGCCAAGGGTTCGGCTACGAGCAGTACGTC. Encoded protein: CASSQGFGYEQYV.

With regard to this clonotype: The missing conserved phenylalanine or tryptophan at the end of this CDR3 makes a read error likely. V is TRBV6-1 and J is TRBJ2-3, with 8 bases aligning to TRBD2. Germline trimming cut 4 bases from V and 2 bases from J; bases unmatched to any gene: 2. Germline V gives CDR1 MNHNS, CDR2 SASEGT. The CDR3 consists of 14 residues. The CDR3 protein is CASSGSGDTDTQYY. The CDR3 DNA reads TGTGCCAGCAGTGGTAGCGGGGACACAGATACGCAGTATTAT.